Following are 18 T cell receptor beta chains from one sample sequenced in a study of T cells in tuberculosis (dated by TCRdb to the late 2010s). Libraries came from the immunoSEQ multiplex PCR assay. TCRdb provides this immuneACCESS table in a form limited to in-frame rearrangements. Some clones are lacking; in checked studies, under half of them reflect an unresolved V gene, and why the rest are absent is not known. The sample table lists tens of thousands of clones, around 92% of them with a count of one. The ten largest clones capture roughly 6.4% of the sample. According to the study, the label for this sample's time point signals: new active TB diagnosis, blood taken before or within 7 days of starting treatment. The source was PBMCs, collected at tuberculosis diagnosis. The receptors here all came from an adult with tuberculosis. Some clones in this sample may be carry-over from other donors' samples.

J is TRBJ1-6 and V is TRBV21-1; the table names TRBD1, a call not compared with the DNA. TRBV21-1 is classified as a pseudogene. This CDR3 is 23 amino acids long. The CDR3: CASIPPYDVRGTGGLTNNSPLHF. The CDR3 DNA reads as TGTGCCAGCATACCCCCATACGACGTCCGGGGTACAGGGGGCCTTACAAACAATTCACCCCTCCACTTT.

The CDR3 spells CASSLALAGGGTDTQYF. CDR3 nucleotides: TGTGCCAGCAGCTTGGCCCTAGCGGGGGGAGGCACAGATACGCAGTATTTT. The chain couples TRBV5-4 to TRBJ2-3; 11 nucleotides match TRBD2. Germline V gene data show CDR1 as SGHNT and CDR2 as YYREEE (reference sequence). This CDR3 region has 17 residues. Trimming took 0 bases from V and 1 from J; bases not matched to a gene: 4.

The rearrangement joins TRBV7-2 to TRBJ2-1, with 7 bases lining up with TRBD1. V shed 1 base and J 4 bases; nucleotides not matched to a gene: 1. This CDR3 comprises 14 residues. The germline V gene encodes CDR1 SGHTA and CDR2 FQGNSA. CDR3 protein: CASSLVQGYNEQFF. The CDR3 coding sequence is TGTGCCAGCAGCTTAGTACAGGGGTACAATGAGCAGTTCTTC.

V gene TRBV2 combines with J gene TRBJ2-7; 10 bases are a match to TRBD2. Germline values: CDR1 SNHLY, CDR2 FYNNEI. This CDR3 contains 15 residues. V lost 6 bases and J lost 9; bases outside the gene matches: 14. CDR3 protein: CASRRGLADTTRQYF. In DNA form, the CDR3 reads TGTGCCAGCAGACGAGGACTAGCGGATACTACGAGGCAGTACTTC.

This chain uses TRBV9 with TRBJ2-7, with a tentative D call TRBD2 (6 bases). Germline CDR1 is SGDLS and CDR2 is YYNGEE. This CDR3 contains 14 residues. V was shortened by 0 bases and J by 4 bases, with 11 bases between the two germline ends. CDR3 nucleotides: TGTGCCAGCAGCGTAGCGGGGGACCTATACGAGCAGTACTTC. Its translation: CASSVAGDLYEQYF. The whole variable domain, filled in from reference TRBV9 and TRBJ2-7, reads DSGVTQTPKHLITATGQRVTLRCSPRSGDLSVYWYQQSLDQGLQFLIQYYNGEERAKGNILERFSAQQFPDLHSELNLSSLELGDSALYFCASSVAGDLYEQYFGPGTRLTVT.

This clone is a singleton in its sample. The chain carries TRBV6-6 and TRBJ2-7, with D possibly being TRBD1 (6 bases). Germline lookup yields CDR1 MNHNY and CDR2 SVGAGI (reference sequence). The CDR3 has 14 residues. Trimming removed 2 bases from V and 1 base from J, with 9 bases in between. CDR3 loop: CASSYAGASYEQYF. As DNA, the CDR3 is TGTGCCAGCAGTTACGCAGGGGCGTCCTACGAGCAGTACTTC.

The rearrangement links TRBV5-6 to TRBJ2-2; D is unresolved. The V and J ends lost 4 bases and 6 bases respectively, with 7 bases between them. This CDR3 is built from 12 residues. Germline loops: CDR1 SGHDT, CDR2 YYEEEE. The CDR3: CASSLSPGELFF. In DNA, the CDR3 is TGTGCCAGCAGCCTGTCCCCCGGGGAGCTGTTTTTT.

This sequence joins TRBV5-1 and TRBJ2-7; D gene ambiguous. V lost 0 bases to trimming and J lost 0 bases, with 4 bases between them. Per the germline V gene, CDR1 is SGHRS and CDR2 is YFSETQ. This CDR3 has 13 amino acids. The DNA of the CDR3 is TGCGCCAGCAGCTTGGGGGCCTCCTACGAGCAGTACTTC. The encoded protein is CASSLGASYEQYF.

The J gene is TRBJ1-5, the V gene TRBV30; TRBD1 might be the D (5 bases). Trimming removed 2 bases at V and 3 bases at J, with 11 bases between. CDR3 size: 14 residues. Germline CDR1 reads GTSNPN; CDR2 reads SVGIG (reference sequence). The CDR3 sequence is CAWSPRVYNQPQHF. Written as DNA, the CDR3 is TGTGCCTGGAGTCCCAGGGTCTACAATCAGCCCCAGCATTTT.

Here the CDR3 reads CASSQIGQGAPGYTF. CDR3 in DNA: TGTGCCAGCAGCCAAATAGGACAGGGGGCGCCTGGCTACACCTTC. The gene calls are TRBV14 and TRBJ1-2, with 11 bases that match TRBD1. The junction had 6 bases not matched to a gene; V was cut back by 2 bases and J by 7 bases. Germline loops: CDR1 SGHDN, CDR2 FVKESK. The CDR3 runs 15 residues.

V usage is TRBV9 and J usage is TRBJ1-2; 7 bases agree with TRBD1. From germline, CDR1 is SGDLS and CDR2 YYNGEE. The CDR3 contains 14 residues. The trim removed 0 bases at V and 4 bases at J, leaving 3 bases unmatched. CDR3 protein: CASSVEQGTYGYTF. The CDR3 bases are TGTGCCAGCAGCGTAGAACAGGGGACCTATGGCTACACCTTC.

This clone was picked up a small number of times. The same CDR3 arises from other DNA sequences in this sample as well. This chain uses TRBV18 with TRBJ2-7, with TRBD1 as a possible D gene (5 bases). This CDR3 spans 13 amino acids. The ends were cut back, 1 base at V and 1 base at J, with 5 bases in the middle. Per the germline V gene, CDR1 is KGHSH and CDR2 is LQKENI. The CDR3 DNA follows: TGTGCCAGCTCACCACAGGGGTCCTACGAGCAGTACTTC. Its translation is CASSPQGSYEQYF.

This sequence joins TRBV19 and TRBJ2-7, with 8 bases fitting TRBD2. With 5 bases clipped from V and 3 bases from J, the junction kept 6 bases outside the gene matches. CDR1 and CDR2 (germline): LNHDA, SQIVND (reference sequence). The CDR3 has 14 amino acids. CDR3 sequence: CASSPGGAGYEQYF. The CDR3 bases are TGTGCCAGTAGTCCCGGGGGGGCGGGCTACGAGCAGTACTTC.

This clone was observed a handful of times. This rearrangement joins TRBV19 to TRBJ2-1; possible D gene TRBD2, 6 bases. Trimming left V 7 bases short and J 6 bases short, with 10 bases between. The CDR3 extends over 12 amino acids. The germline V gene encodes CDR1 LNHDA and CDR2 SQIVND (reference sequence). CDR3 coding DNA: TGTGCCAGTATGGAGGGAGTCAATGAGCAGTTCTTC. Protein product: CASMEGVNEQFF.

This chain uses TRBV7-6 with TRBJ2-7; D not certain. This CDR3 is 14 amino acids long. The ends were cut back, 5 bases at V and 2 bases at J, with 13 bases in the middle. Germline V gene lookup returns CDR1 SGHVS and CDR2 FNYEAQ. CDR3 nucleotide sequence: TGTGCCAGCAGCCTAATAACAGAGACCTACGAGCAGTACTTC. Translating gives CASSLITETYEQYF. Filled out from reference TRBV7-6 and TRBJ2-7, the complete variable domain reads GAGVSQSPRYKVTKRGQDVALRCDPISGHVSLYWYRQALGQGPEFLTYFNYEAQQDKSGLPNDRFSAERPEGSISTLTIQRTEQRDSAMYRCASSLITETYEQYFGPGTRLTVT.

This clone was seen only once. The CDR3: CASSPTLAGGGETQYF. CDR3 DNA: TGCGCCAGCAGCCCAACCCTAGCGGGAGGGGGAGAGACCCAGTACTTC. J is TRBJ2-5 and V is TRBV5-1; the match to TRBD2 covers 12 bases. In germline, CDR1 is SGHRS, CDR2 YFSETQ. The V and J ends lost 4 bases and 4 bases, in that order; junction bases with no gene match: 8. This CDR3 comprises 16 residues.

In its sample, this clone was seen once. The V gene is TRBV19, the J gene TRBJ2-1; no firm D call. CDR1 and CDR2 (germline): LNHDA, SQIVND (reference sequence). The V end lost 5 bases, the J end lost 2 bases, and 13 bases lay between the germline ends. CDR3 length: 15 residues. The CDR3 here is CASSSGSRAYNEQFF. The CDR3 DNA reads TGTGCCAGTAGTTCCGGCTCCCGGGCCTACAATGAGCAGTTCTTC.

V gene TRBV27 combines with J gene TRBJ2-1; 7 bases fit TRBD2. This CDR3 spans 17 amino acids. V lost 0 bases to trimming and J lost 0 bases; unmatched junction nucleotides: 5. Germline V gene lookup returns CDR1 MNHEY and CDR2 SMNVEV (reference sequence). For the CDR3, the DNA is TGTGCCAGCAGTTTATCGACCCTAGCGGTCTCCTACAATGAGCAGTTCTTC. Amino acids: CASSLSTLAVSYNEQFF.